This paragraph reports one TCR beta chain. Germline is not matched at one junction end, which may reflect a read error. The sample has other DNA sequences that encode this CDR3 too. The CDR3 sequence is 14 residues long. Germline V gives CDR1 MGHRA, CDR2 YSYEKL. These data come from a study of cytomegalovirus exposure and HLA in healthy donors. Primers included in the PCR were 60 Vbeta and 13 Jbeta primers. Repertoires were generated with immunoSEQ multiplex PCR, while TCRdb's copy carries only in-frame clones and drops some. Here the sample spans 110,000 to 150,000 clones, around 80% being singletons.

The sample comprised PBMCs. This clonotype originated in a young man in good health and CMV-seronegative. This chain connects TRBV4-1 to TRBJ1-5, with D possibly being TRBD1 (5 bases). Here the CDR3 reads CASSQGLSNQPQHF. The CDR3 bases are TGCGCCAGTAGCCAGGGCCTTAGCAATCAGCCCCAGCATTTT.